This TCR beta chain emerged from a study of cytomegalovirus exposure and HLA in healthy donors listed by TCRdb under 2017. Notes on the research overall: An earlier analysis of 587 of the donors reported about 300 Gb of sequence data and around 120 million unique TCR beta sequences obtained from about 180 million T cells. HLA typing covered class I and class II loci at four-digit resolution. Of the 350 to 400 genotyped donors, roughly 80% fell in the genetic ancestry cluster associated with self-reported Caucasian donors. To decide whether each TCR beta V gene segment behaved as functional or pseudogenic, an earlier analysis of approximately 600 of the donors relied on high-throughput TCR beta sequencing. The study aimed to test whether signatures of past pathogen exposure could be identified by cataloging public T cell receptors. An early release that covered roughly 600 HLA-typed donors contained approximately 300 gigabases of sequencing data and tens of millions of unique TCR sequences. The later analysis used no new phenotypic data to find candidate immune exposures, relying instead on TCR beta sequences and their occurrence across donors. Typing coverage differed by locus: A, B, C, DRB1 and DQB1 were typed in about 629-640 donors, DQA1 in approximately 520, DPA1 in approximately 610, and DPB1 in around 440. To predict cytomegalovirus infection status, the study combined high-throughput TCR immunosequencing, statistical association of individual TCRs with disease status, and machine learning. A later analysis re-examined previously published TCR beta repertoires from 500 to 700 donors and added high-resolution HLA genotyping to investigate patterns of TCR occurrence. Because of strong linkage in the cohort, four or five DR-DQ haplotypes were treated as single units for association and clustering. Along with the approximately 620-subject first cohort, a separate validation cohort of over a hundred different subjects was used. Among about 390 genotyped donors of the cohort, an average of about 240,000 unique TCR beta nucleotide sequences were sequenced per donor, about a sixth of them non-productive. Every repertoire in the discovery cohort had been generated on one and the same sequencing platform. Alongside the repertoire data, information on donor age, sex, ethnicity and CMV serostatus was compiled. The study profiled the T cell repertoires of fewer than 850 subjects by immunosequencing and related them to cytomegalovirus serostatus. A later genetic analysis used genome-wide SNP genotypes for about 60% of the roughly 670 donors, treating that subset as a discovery cohort.

From a lookup of the germline V gene, CDR1 and CDR2 are MNHEY and SVGAGI. Unmatched junction bases come to 4, with V trimmed by 6 bases and J by 2 bases. The CDR3 sequence holds 15 residues, the cysteine and phenylalanine included. Only the CDR3 region is kept as DNA, spanning 45 bases read in frame from base 1. Details on this clone: Its antigen remains unidentified. This CDR3 is also generated by other DNA sequences in the sample.

The cohort was made up of approximately 670 healthy bone marrow donors. Cohort members were all nominally healthy when sampled, although unrecorded immune exposures were likely present. The donor was CMV seropositive and was included in the group of 289 seropositive cohort members. Every donor gave a peripheral blood sample, and the peripheral blood mononuclear cells from that sample were used for TCR beta sequencing. Genomic DNA was extracted from the blood cell samples with the Qiagen DNeasy Blood Extraction Kit. Receptor libraries were prepared by the immunoSEQ multiplex PCR assay. A mixture of 60 forward primers for TCR Vbeta segments and 13 reverse primers for TCR Jbeta segments was used in the multiplex PCR. A multiplex PCR assay on genomic DNA amplified the CDR3 region of rearranged TCR beta genes. The amplified TCR beta libraries were sequenced on the Illumina HiSeq System as 87-base-pair reads. Per the authors' processing: A later analysis counted about 80 million unique TCR beta chains across the 640 or so repertoires, and approximately 11 million of these chains were shared by at least two donors. Raw reads were error-corrected and collapsed into unique sequences by a nearest-neighbor algorithm in which closely related sequences were merged to remove PCR and sequencing errors. CDR3 sequences were aligned to IMGT reference sequences to assign V, D and J gene segments. For a sequence to be retained, a match of at least six nucleotides was required to both a V gene segment and a J gene segment. A rearrangement was called productive if the CDR3 had no stop codons and remained in frame with V and J, and every other rearrangement was called non-productive. CDR3 was defined according to IMGT convention as the region running from the second conserved V-encoded cysteine to the conserved J-encoded phenylalanine. In an earlier analysis of 587 of the donors, sequences lacking an unambiguous match to a single V gene segment were excluded. In an earlier analysis of 450 to 700 of the donors, V segments were called functional above 56.7% productive rearrangements and were called segregating when the between-donor standard deviation exceeded 5%. To diagnose cytomegalovirus status from the catalog of TCR beta chain sequences, a statistical classification framework was built. A later analysis assigned V and J genes by comparing TCR nucleotide sequences with IMGT/GENE-DB human TR gene sequences. The TCRdist pipeline was used in a later analysis to assign CDR3 sequences and most-parsimonious VDJ recombination scenarios. In a later analysis, each TCR beta chain was defined by its CDR3 amino acid sequence together with its V-gene family, and reads lacking a unique V-gene family were excluded. As a way to deal with suspected cross-contamination and a sequencing artifact, a later analysis dropped 450 to 700 nucleotide sequences that were highly shared and had low generation probability. For each public chain, a later analysis derived a clonal expansion index from normalized ranks of inferred template counts within each repertoire. Generation probabilities in a later analysis came from a VDJ recombination model fitted to out-of-frame rearrangements, and those results were checked against IGoR. In a later analysis, TCR-TCR, TCR-HLA and TCR-CMV co-occurrence was scored with hypergeometric tests, and a repertoire-size bias correction was applied to TCR pairs. In a later analysis, false discovery rates were estimated by permuting HLA or CMV assignments 20 times. A later analysis grouped co-occurring TCRs with DBSCAN, adding TCRdist sequence similarity when clustering within HLA-allele-positive subsets. Co-occurrence clustering excluded repertoires with fewer than 30,000 or more than 120,000 public chains, plus five with anomalous nucleotide sharing. The immuneACCESS repertoire file appears here via TCRdb, limited to in-frame rearrangements. These files lack a portion of the clones; in checked studies, under half of the deficit traces to unresolved V genes, and the cause of the others is not known. V and J calls and clone size come straight from that table; D and trimming were deduced from the DNA. This sample's table lists under 250,000 clones. The top ten hold around 1.1% of the sample.

General conclusions and limits of the study: A later analysis found that TCR association rates varied across HLA loci, with DRB1 alleles showing the most associated TCRs and HLA-C alleles the fewest. The classifier was reported to diagnose cytomegalovirus status with high specificity and sensitivity in both the original cohort and the validation cohort. In a later analysis, most CMV-associated TCR beta chains were found to appear HLA-restricted, with HLA associations seemingly driven largely by CMV exposure. The cohort was sequenced for TCR beta chains only, and without alpha or paired-chain data the features that could be detected were limited. An earlier analysis of 450 to 750 of the donors showed that most TCR beta V segments appeared in productive rearrangements either about 87% or about 30% of the time, which broadly matched IMGT annotations. In a later analysis, HLA-associated TCR beta chains were found to be more clonally expanded and to have lower generation probabilities than equally common non-associated chains. The only immune exposure information available for the cohort was CMV serostatus. Correlated functional status among segregating V segments might be attributable to linkage disequilibrium, but an unknown experimental factor could not be ruled out. In vitro tests confirmed that a few of the cytomegalovirus-associated TCR beta chains recognize cytomegalovirus antigens. Presence/absence analyses assumed roughly uniform sequencing depth across donors, an assumption that may not hold. In a later analysis, several top co-occurrence clusters were reported to appear linked to parvovirus B19, influenza, CMV and Epstein-Barr virus. Most TCR sequences were observed very rarely across donors, whereas some public TCRs were present in many individuals. Some IMGT-functional V segments, including TRBV6-2 and TRBV6-3, could not be told apart with the 87-base-pair reads, so those segments were excluded. V-gene and J-gene trimming of TCR beta chains was associated with a missense DCLRE1C variant in a later genetic analysis, and the association was replicated in an independent cohort. HLA typing was unavailable for some donors at each locus, so association tests used only the typed subset. In a later genetic analysis, fewer N-insertions in productive TCRs were reported among donors in an Asian-associated ancestry cluster than the roughly 700-donor mean. In the study, around 150 TCR beta chains were listed as associated with cytomegalovirus. Assigning TCR associations to individual alleles was difficult when HLA alleles, especially DR and DQ, strongly co-occurred. The authors suggested that the approach could potentially be generalized to other disease states and immunological phenotypes. A further reported finding was that TCR beta sequences accurately predicted the HLA-A and HLA-B alleles for most subjects in the first cohort. In a later analysis, 16,951 TCR beta sequences were associated with specific HLA alleles at a false discovery rate of 0.05. Approximately 18 rarely observed V segments, including chromosome 9 orphons, were excluded from the earlier analysis of a few hundred of the donors because counts were too low. The sequencing pipeline was judged likely to have produced a cluster of highly shared sequence variants as a technical artifact.

The specimen sequenced was PBMCs. This sequence uses TRBV6-5 and TRBJ2-6, with 7 bases matching TRBD1. This sequence was found in a girl aged 2 to 10 in good health and CMV-seropositive. CDR3 sequence: CASSPQGAGANVLTF. The base sequence is TGTGCCAGCAGCCCGCAGGGGGCTGGGGCCAACGTCCTGACTTTC.